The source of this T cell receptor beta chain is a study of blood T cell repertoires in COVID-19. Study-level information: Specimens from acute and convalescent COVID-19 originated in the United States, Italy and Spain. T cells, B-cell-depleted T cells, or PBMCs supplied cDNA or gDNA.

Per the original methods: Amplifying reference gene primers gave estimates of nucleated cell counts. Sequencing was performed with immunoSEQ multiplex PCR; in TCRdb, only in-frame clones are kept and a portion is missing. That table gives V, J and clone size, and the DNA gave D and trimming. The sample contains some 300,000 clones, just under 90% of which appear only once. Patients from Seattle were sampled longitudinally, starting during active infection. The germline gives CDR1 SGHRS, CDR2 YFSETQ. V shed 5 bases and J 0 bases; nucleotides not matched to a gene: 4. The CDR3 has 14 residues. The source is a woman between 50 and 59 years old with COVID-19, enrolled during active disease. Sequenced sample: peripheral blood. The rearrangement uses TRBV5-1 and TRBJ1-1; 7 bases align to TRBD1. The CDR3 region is CASRWTGLNTEAFF. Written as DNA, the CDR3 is TGCGCCAGCAGGTGGACAGGCCTGAACACTGAAGCTTTCTTT. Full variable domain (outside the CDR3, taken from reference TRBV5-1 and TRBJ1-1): KAGVTQTPRYLIKTRGQQVTLSCSPISGHRSVSWYQQTPGQGLQFLFEYFSETQRNKGNFPGRFSGRQFSNSRSEMNVSTLELGDSALYLCASRWTGLNTEAFFGQGTRLTVV.